The clone carrying this T cell receptor (beta chain) was seen repeatedly, ten times or more. What it binds is unknown. One end of the junction does not line up with germline, which may come from a read error. TCRbeta library preparation incorporated unique molecular identifiers. TCRdb reanalysed the PCR reads using MiXCR and keeps one entry per CDR3 protein. The sample yields about 600,000 distinct CDR3 sequences, 13% seen once. The germline CDR1 and CDR2 sequences are SGHVS and FNYEAQ. The CDR3 sequence is 15 residues long. This sample is drawn from a study of T-cell reconstitution after alpha-beta-depleted transplantation in children. Study conclusions and caveats: T-cell counts and diversity at one year post-transplant came mainly from newly produced T cells.

The chain employs TRBV7-6 and TRBJ1-4; 9 bases line up with TRBD1. The clonotype was recovered from a male patient between 5 and 17 years old who had a stem cell transplant for acute myeloid leukemia, so the T cells may come from the graft donor. The sequencing here drew on PBMCs, mostly from graft donor cells, taken 360 days after TCRalphabeta/CD19-depleted stem cell transplant. The CDR3 DNA sequence: TGTGCCAGCAGTTTAGGACAGGGGATTTCTGAAAAACTGTTTTTT. It translates to CASSLGQGISEKLFF.